This T cell receptor beta chain is from a study of early T cells in non-severe SARS-CoV-2 infection. Study-level information: From unsorted whole blood, bulk RNA was sequenced, and the chains remained unpaired.

This CDR3 region has 15 residues. The germline V gene encodes CDR1 MNHNY and CDR2 SVGAGI (reference sequence). The V end lost 2 bases, the J end lost 3 bases, and 10 bases lay between the germline ends. Individual cDNA molecules were tagged with unique molecular identifiers. TCRdb re-derived calls from the 5' RACE reads in MiXCR, one entry per CDR3 protein. The data hold some 91,000 distinct CDR3 sequences, with under 15% observed a single time. This clonotype was found a few times. The clonotype originates from an adult who was a healthcare worker with PCR-confirmed SARS-CoV-2 infection or an uninfected control (not recorded which). The rearrangement joins TRBV6-6 to TRBJ1-4; D is ambiguous. The specimen was whole blood. The DNA for the CDR3 is TGTGCCAGCAGTTACCGTGGTGGTGCTAATGAAAAACTGTTTTTT. It is translated as CASSYRGGANEKLFF.